The next 26 T cell receptor beta chains were all read from a single sample in a study of cytomegalovirus exposure and HLA in healthy donors. The method was immunoSEQ multiplex PCR; TCRdb's version includes in-frame clones alone and lacks a portion of them. The table shows about 150,000 clones, with about 95% occurring only once. The specimen sequenced was PBMCs. These receptors all come from a man between 18 and 29 years old in good health and CMV-seropositive.

The gene calls are TRBV7-2 and TRBJ2-5, with 14 bases that match TRBD2. The CDR3 extends over 16 amino acids. V shed 5 bases and J 5 bases; nucleotides not matched to a gene: 7. The germline V gene encodes CDR1 SGHTA and CDR2 FQGNSA. The DNA of the CDR3 is TGTGCCAGCAGCCCGCCGGGACTAGCGGGGGCGGAGACCCAGTACTTC. It is translated as CASSPPGLAGAETQYF.

This sequence joins TRBV30 and TRBJ2-7, with 9 bases matching TRBD1. The V gene end was trimmed by 2 bases and the J gene end by 5 bases; junction bases not matched to a gene: 4. Germline assignment: CDR1 GTSNPN and CDR2 SVGIG (reference sequence). The CDR3 runs to 13 residues. The CDR3 DNA follows: TGTGCCTGGAGTCGACAGGGGGGGGACGAGCAGTACTTC. Amino acid sequence: CAWSRQGGDEQYF.

The CDR3 coding sequence is TGTGCCGGAGAAGACTATTCCGACAATGAGCAGTTCTTC. It encodes CAGEDYSDNEQFF. This chain connects TRBV30 to TRBJ2-1; perhaps TRBD2 as D (5 bases). This CDR3 has 13 residues. Deletions cut 8 bases from V and 5 bases from J, with 16 bases between. Germline V gives CDR1 GTSNPN, CDR2 SVGIG (reference sequence).

The chain recombines TRBV5-1 with TRBJ2-3, with 8 bases matching TRBD1. Germline V gene data show CDR1 as SGHRS and CDR2 as YFSETQ. CDR3 size: 14 residues. With V trimmed by 0 bases and J by 7 bases, 4 bases remained unmatched. The CDR3 coding sequence is TGCGCCAGCAGCTTGGGGACAGGGCCTAATACGCAGTATTTT. It codes for CASSLGTGPNTQYF.

The chain is built from TRBV21-1 and TRBJ1-4. TRBV21-1 is described as a pseudogene. CDR3 length: 15 residues. Written as DNA, the CDR3 is TGTGCCAGCAGCACTCACCGGAGCCCTAATGAAAAACTGTTTTTT. Protein: CASSTHRSPNEKLFF.

The genes are TRBV7-8 and TRBJ1-1; D unclear. CDR1 and CDR2 (germline): SGHVS, FQNEAQ. The CDR3 is made up of 11 amino acids. The germline V and J ends were trimmed by 8 bases and 7 bases, with 11 bases remaining between them. As DNA, the CDR3 is TGTGCCAGCCTCTACGGTCTTGAAGCTTTCTTT. This translates into CASLYGLEAFF.

V gene TRBV28 combines with J gene TRBJ1-5, with unresolved D. V was cut by 8 bases and J by 8 bases, with 7 bases left in between. Per germline, CDR1 MDHEN and CDR2 SYDVKM. This CDR3 region has 10 residues. CDR3 sequence: CASHTKPQHF. The CDR3 DNA reads as TGTGCCAGCCACACGAAGCCCCAGCATTTT.

The rearrangement uses TRBV7-6 and TRBJ2-7; possibly TRBD2 for D (5 bases). Germline CDR1 reads SGHVS; CDR2 reads FNYEAQ. The CDR3 has 14 amino acids. Trimming took 5 bases from V and 3 from J, leaving 14 bases between them. The CDR3 spells CASSPGGVNYEQYF. In nucleotides, the CDR3 is TGTGCCAGCAGCCCTGGAGGCGTAAACTACGAGCAGTACTTC.

The V and J genes are TRBV6-5 and TRBJ2-7, with a possible D match to TRBD1 (6 bases). The germline CDR1 and CDR2 sequences are MNHEY and SVGAGI. V lost 4 bases to trimming and J lost 3 bases, with 7 bases between them. The CDR3 totals 12 residues. Here the CDR3 reads CASSSDSYEQYF. For the CDR3, the DNA is TGTGCCAGCAGTTCGGACAGCTACGAGCAGTACTTC.

The rearrangement links TRBV10-3 to TRBJ2-3, with D maybe TRBD2 (6 bases). The CDR3 sequence is 12 residues long. The V gene lost 10 bases and the J gene lost 0 bases, with 8 bases spanning the gap. Per the germline V gene, CDR1 is ENHRY and CDR2 is SYGVKD. The CDR3 sequence: CATGTSTDTQYF. DNA for the CDR3: TGTGCCACCGGGACTAGCACAGATACGCAGTATTTT.

The gene calls are TRBV10-3 and TRBJ1-2, with 8 bases fitting TRBD1. Losses at the gene ends were 6 bases for V and 3 bases for J; bases not matched to a gene: 6. Germline CDR1 is ENHRY and CDR2 is SYGVKD. The CDR3 is made up of 14 amino acids. The CDR3 reads CAISTGTGDYGYTF. The CDR3, as DNA: TGTGCCATCAGCACCGGGACAGGAGACTATGGCTACACCTTC.

This rearrangement joins TRBV6-5 to TRBJ1-4; the D is unclear. CDR3 length: 13 residues. Germline CDR1 reads MNHEY; CDR2 reads SVGAGI. V lost 6 bases and J 10 bases, leaving 15 bases between the germline ends. The DNA for the CDR3 is TGTGCCAGCAGACTTACTCAAAGTGGAAAACTGTTTTTT. It yields the protein CASRLTQSGKLFF.

The chain combines TRBV9 with TRBJ1-2, with 8 bases identical to TRBD1. CDR3 length: 15 amino acids. Losses at the gene ends were 3 bases for V and 3 bases for J; bases not matched to a gene: 7. Germline V gives CDR1 SGDLS, CDR2 YYNGEE. The CDR3 DNA sequence: TGTGCCAGCAGCGATGGACAGGGAGGCCACTATGGCTACACCTTC. Its protein is CASSDGQGGHYGYTF.

The V call is TRBV4-1, the J call TRBJ2-2; 8 bases are a match to TRBD2. Germline CDR1 reads MGHRA; CDR2 reads YSYEKL. Losses at the gene ends were 0 bases for V and 10 bases for J; bases not matched to a gene: 7. The length of the CDR3 is 15 residues. The CDR3 region has the DNA TGCGCCAGCAGCCAAGAACGGGAGGGCAAGGAGGAGCTGTTTTTT. Protein: CASSQEREGKEELFF.

CDR3 DNA: TGTGCCAGCAGCACAGGTAGGGGTCTAGCGGAGATAAATGAGCAGTTCTTC. This translates into CASSTGRGLAEINEQFF. The rearrangement joins TRBV7-9 to TRBJ2-1, with 7 bases that match TRBD2. From germline, CDR1 is SEHNR and CDR2 FQNEAQ (reference sequence). The V and J ends lost 5 bases and 7 bases, in that order; junction bases with no gene match: 17. The CDR3 runs 17 residues.

The rearrangement uses TRBV5-1 and TRBJ2-3; tentative D call: TRBD2 (6 bases). The CDR3 spans 15 residues. V was cut by 3 bases and J by 1 base, with 12 bases left in between. CDR1 is SGHRS, CDR2 YFSETQ, per germline. This CDR3 is CASSWGRSGTDTQYF. The CDR3 region has the DNA TGCGCCAGCAGCTGGGGGAGGTCGGGCACAGATACGCAGTATTTT.

This clone was recorded a few times. The chain joins TRBV28 to TRBJ1-2; weak D call: TRBD1 (5 bases). Germline assignment: CDR1 MDHEN and CDR2 SYDVKM. The CDR3 totals 16 residues. V was cut by 6 bases and J by 0 bases, with 17 bases left in between. This CDR3 is CASSNGGSPTNYGYTF. The CDR3 bases are TGTGCCAGCAGCAACGGGGGGAGCCCCACTAACTATGGCTACACCTTC.

The V gene is TRBV11-2, the J gene TRBJ1-2; perhaps TRBD1 as D (5 bases). V lost 3 bases, J lost 3 bases, and 14 bases lay in between. The CDR3 is 15 amino acids. Germline assignment: CDR1 SGHAT and CDR2 FQNNGV. As DNA, the CDR3 is TGTGCCAGCAGCTTGTCGAGATGGGGGGACTATGGCTACACCTTC. It specifies CASSLSRWGDYGYTF.

V and J are TRBV7-6 and TRBJ2-6; 7 bases line up with TRBD1. In germline, CDR1 is SGHVS, CDR2 FNYEAQ. The trim removed 11 bases at V and 2 bases at J, leaving 6 bases unmatched. CDR3 length: 14 residues. CDR3 amino acids: CAFSGGPGANVLTF. For the CDR3, the DNA is TGTGCCTTTTCAGGGGGTCCTGGGGCCAACGTCCTGACTTTC.

In nucleotides, the CDR3 is TGTGCCAGCAGTTTATTTGGGACAAATAGCAATCAGCCCCAGCATTTT. Translation gives CASSLFGTNSNQPQHF. J is TRBJ1-5 and V is TRBV28, with D maybe TRBD1 (6 bases). Germline CDR1 and CDR2: MDHEN and SYDVKM. The CDR3 is 16 amino acids. Trimming stripped 1 base from V and 0 bases from J, with 10 bases between.

The chain has TRBV23-1 and TRBJ1-4; D perhaps matches TRBD1 (6 bases). TRBV23-1 belongs to the ORF category, with a function that is uncertain. Trimming removed 6 bases from V and 6 bases from J, with 14 bases in between. CDR3 length: 14 residues. The CDR3 region is CASSRKGDDEKLFF. DNA of the CDR3: TGCGCCAGCAGCCGGAAGGGGGACGATGAAAAACTGTTTTTT.

This sequence joins TRBV28 and TRBJ2-1, with TRBD2 identical over 7 bases. J was trimmed by 7 bases and V by 2 bases; bases with no gene match: 17. The CDR3 spans 18 residues. Germline lookup yields CDR1 MDHEN and CDR2 SYDVKM. DNA for the CDR3: TGTGCCAGCAGTTTAGGGCTAGCGGAGAAGGGTTGGTTGAATGAGCAGTTCTTC. It is translated as CASSLGLAEKGWLNEQFF.

J is TRBJ1-6 and V is TRBV6-1, with 7 bases matching TRBD1. The CDR3 consists of 13 residues. V gave up 8 bases and J gave up 6 bases; unmatched junction bases: 4. The germline CDR1 and CDR2 sequences are MNHNS and SASEGT. In DNA form, the CDR3 reads TGTGCCAGCCGAGGGACAGTTAATTCACCCCTCCACTTT. Residues: CASRGTVNSPLHF.

The rearrangement joins TRBV5-1 to TRBJ2-7; the D gene is possibly TRBD1 (5 bases). The ends were cut back, 3 bases at V and 0 bases at J, with 13 bases in the middle. The CDR3 consists of 15 residues. Germline assignment: CDR1 SGHRS and CDR2 YFSETQ. The CDR3 nucleotides are TGCGCCAGCAGCTCGTCGACAGTGAACTCCTACGAGCAGTACTTC. Translating it yields CASSSSTVNSYEQYF.

CDR3 amino acids: CATSRQGQETQYF. Here the CDR3 DNA reads TGTGCCACCAGCAGACAGGGACAAGAGACCCAGTACTTC. The rearrangement links TRBV2 to TRBJ2-5, with TRBD1 identical over 7 bases. The V gene's germline CDR1 is SNHLY and CDR2 FYNNEI. The CDR3 contains 13 residues. With 10 bases clipped from V and 2 bases from J, the junction kept 7 bases outside the gene matches. Using reference TRBV2 and TRBJ2-5 for the parts outside the CDR3, the full variable domain is EPEVTQTPSHQVTQMGQEVILRCVPISNHLYFYWYRQILGQKVEFLVSFYNNEISEKSEIFDDQFSVERPDGSNFTLKIRSTKLEDSAMYFCATSRQGQETQYFGPGTRLLVL.

The CDR3 sequence: CASSDVGLHTDTQYF. The CDR3 DNA is TGTGCCAGCAGTGATGTCGGACTCCACACAGATACGCAGTATTTT. V and J are TRBV25-1 and TRBJ2-3, with a possible D match to TRBD2 (5 bases). V lost 3 bases to trimming and J lost 2 bases, with 12 bases between them. This CDR3 comprises 15 residues. Germline lookup yields CDR1 MGHDK and CDR2 SYGVNS.